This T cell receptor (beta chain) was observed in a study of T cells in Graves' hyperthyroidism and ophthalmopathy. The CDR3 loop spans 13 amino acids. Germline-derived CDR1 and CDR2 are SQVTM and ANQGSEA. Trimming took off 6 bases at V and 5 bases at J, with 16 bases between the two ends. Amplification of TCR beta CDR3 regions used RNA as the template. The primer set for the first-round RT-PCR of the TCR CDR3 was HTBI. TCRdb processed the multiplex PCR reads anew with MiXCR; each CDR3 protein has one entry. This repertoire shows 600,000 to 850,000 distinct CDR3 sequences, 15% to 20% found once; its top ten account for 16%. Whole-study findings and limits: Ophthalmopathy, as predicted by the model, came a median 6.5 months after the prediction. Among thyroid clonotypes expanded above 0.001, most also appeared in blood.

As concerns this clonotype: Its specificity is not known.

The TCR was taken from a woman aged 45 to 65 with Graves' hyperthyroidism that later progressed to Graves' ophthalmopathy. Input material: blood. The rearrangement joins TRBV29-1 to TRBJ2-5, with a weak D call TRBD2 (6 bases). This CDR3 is CSVNRRGPETQYF. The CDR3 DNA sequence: TGCAGCGTAAACCGGAGGGGCCCTGAGACCCAGTACTTC.